The clone carrying this T cell receptor (beta chain) was found a few times. Its antigen is unidentified. RNA was isolated and reverse transcribed to cDNA, the sequencing template. Measured with immunoSEQ multiplex PCR; TCRdb has only the in-frame clones, and not every one. The sample consists of 150,000 to 200,000 clones, 59% of them appearing once. The V end lost 8 bases, the J end lost 0 bases, and 5 bases lay between the germline ends. The CDR3 totals 12 residues. CDR1 is ENHRY, CDR2 SYGVKD, per germline. This entry comes from a study of CD8+ T cells in alopecia areata. Study-wide context: Among treated patients, oral tofacitinib was administered at 5 to 10 mg twice daily.

The study team obtained lesional scalp punch biopsies and peripheral blood from alopecia areata patients. Study results and limitations: Higher clonality than in normal scalp was seen in lesional scalp, especially alopecia totalis/universalis. Scalp samples also yield sequences of resident alphabeta T cells from normal skin.

The sequence was collected from a human donor with alopecia areata. This specimen was CD4+ T cells sorted from blood, taken at week 0. The chain has TRBV10-3 and TRBJ1-3, with D hard to call. For the CDR3, the DNA is TGTGCCATCCGAGACTCTGGAAACACCATATATTTT. Amino acid sequence: CAIRDSGNTIYF.